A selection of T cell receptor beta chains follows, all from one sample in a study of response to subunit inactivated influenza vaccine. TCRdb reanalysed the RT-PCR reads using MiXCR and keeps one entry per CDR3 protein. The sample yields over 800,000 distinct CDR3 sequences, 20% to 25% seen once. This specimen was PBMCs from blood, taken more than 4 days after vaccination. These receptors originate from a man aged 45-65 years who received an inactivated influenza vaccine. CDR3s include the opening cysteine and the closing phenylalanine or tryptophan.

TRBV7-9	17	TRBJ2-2	CASSLSVLGGYTGELFF
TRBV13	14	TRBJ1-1	CASSLVQGDTEAFF
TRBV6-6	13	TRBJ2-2	CASCGANTGELFF
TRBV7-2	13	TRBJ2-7	CASSLHSLYEQYF
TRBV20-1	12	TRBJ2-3	CSATWGRDTQYF
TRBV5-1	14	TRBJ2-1	CASSWGQGAGEQFF
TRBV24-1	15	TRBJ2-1	CATSEGVLSYNEQFF
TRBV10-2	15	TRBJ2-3	CASSRGGRGLDTQYF
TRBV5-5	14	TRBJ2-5	CASSFGSEEETQYF
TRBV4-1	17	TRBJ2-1	CASSQVLAGGSYNEQFF
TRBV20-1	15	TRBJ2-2	CSARGSGTNTGELFF
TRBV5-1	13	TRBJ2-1	CASSTILDLEQFF
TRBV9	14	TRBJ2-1	CASAGTDVYNEQFF
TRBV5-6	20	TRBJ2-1	CASSLGTGSRQRVLYNEQFF
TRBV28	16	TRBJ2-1	CASSLVPGGSIGEQFF
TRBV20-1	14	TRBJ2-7	CSAIRQTVPYEQYF
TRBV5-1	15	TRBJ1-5	CASSLQGEDNQPQHF
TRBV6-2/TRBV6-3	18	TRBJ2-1	CASSSGVSAPFSYNEQFF
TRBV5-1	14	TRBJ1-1	CASSLPGGITEAFF
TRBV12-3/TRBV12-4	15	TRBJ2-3	CASSFAGLTTDTQYF
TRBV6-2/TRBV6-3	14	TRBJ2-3	CASSAGTIINTQYF
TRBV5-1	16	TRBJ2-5	CASSLERLAFQETQYF
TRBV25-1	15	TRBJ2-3	CASSDQGGRTDTQYF
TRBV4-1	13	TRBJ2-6	CASLRSGANVLTF
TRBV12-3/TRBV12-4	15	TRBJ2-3	CATSLAGGYADTQYF
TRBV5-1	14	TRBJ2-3	CASSLVSPTDTQYF
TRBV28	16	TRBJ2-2	CASSLFSYTNTGELFF
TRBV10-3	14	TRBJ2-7	CAISGAGDPYEQYF
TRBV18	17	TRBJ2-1	CASSLLSSAGGPNEQFF
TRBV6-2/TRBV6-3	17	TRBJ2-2	CASSYSRGPTSTGELFF
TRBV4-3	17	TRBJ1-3	CASSQDTAGRSGNTIYF
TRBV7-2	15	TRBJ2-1	CASSLDLPSYNEQFF
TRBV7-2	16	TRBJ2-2	CASSPTGTRRTGELFF
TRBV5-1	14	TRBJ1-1	CASSTRGQGTEAFF
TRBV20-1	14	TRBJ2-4	CSAQGQYAKNIQYF
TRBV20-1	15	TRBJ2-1	CSATSSGRVYNEQFF
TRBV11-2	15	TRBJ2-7	CASSLSTGQGIEQYF
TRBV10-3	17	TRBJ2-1	CATSGTGTSVKANEQFF
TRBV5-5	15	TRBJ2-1	CASSLFFGTNNEQFF
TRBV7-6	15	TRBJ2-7	CASSRGTASSYEQYF
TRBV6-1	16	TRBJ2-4	CASKPEAGLAKNIQYF
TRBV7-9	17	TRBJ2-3	CASSLAAGLGTSDTQYF
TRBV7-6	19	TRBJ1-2	CASSLVEEGQGLTDYGYTF
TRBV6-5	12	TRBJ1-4	CATGPRGEKLFF
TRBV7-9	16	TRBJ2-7	CASSANKDRLALEQYF
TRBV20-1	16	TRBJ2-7	CSARDPLAGGRYEQYF
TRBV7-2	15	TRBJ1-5	CASSLVNGEGQPQHF
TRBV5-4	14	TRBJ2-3	CASSSPGTADTQYF
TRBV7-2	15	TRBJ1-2	CASSSLGTANYGYTF
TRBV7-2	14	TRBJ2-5	CASSFSGSGETQYF
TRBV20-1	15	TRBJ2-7	CSARSNSGNDYEQYF
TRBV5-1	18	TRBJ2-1	CASSPKGLWQVGYNEQFF